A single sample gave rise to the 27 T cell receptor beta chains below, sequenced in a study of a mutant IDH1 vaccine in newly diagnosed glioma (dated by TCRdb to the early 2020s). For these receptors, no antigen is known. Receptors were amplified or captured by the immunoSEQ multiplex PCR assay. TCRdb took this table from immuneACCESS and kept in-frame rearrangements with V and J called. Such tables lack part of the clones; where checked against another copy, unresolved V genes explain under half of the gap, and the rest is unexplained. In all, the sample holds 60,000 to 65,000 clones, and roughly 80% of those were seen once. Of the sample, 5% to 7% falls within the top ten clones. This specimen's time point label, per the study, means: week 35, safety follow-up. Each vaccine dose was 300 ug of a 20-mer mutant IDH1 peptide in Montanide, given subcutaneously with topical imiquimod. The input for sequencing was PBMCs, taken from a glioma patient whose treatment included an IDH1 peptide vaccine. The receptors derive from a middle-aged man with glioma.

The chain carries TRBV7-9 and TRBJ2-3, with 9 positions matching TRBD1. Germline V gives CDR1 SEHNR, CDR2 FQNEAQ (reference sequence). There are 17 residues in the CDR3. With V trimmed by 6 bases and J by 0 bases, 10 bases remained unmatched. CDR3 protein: CASRNPAGQGSTDTQYF. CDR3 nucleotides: TGTGCCAGCAGAAATCCAGCGGGACAGGGAAGCACAGATACGCAGTATTTT.

This chain's CDR3 is CASSHRQGAGAKNIQYF. In nucleotides, the CDR3 is TGTGCCAGCAGCCACCGGCAGGGGGCGGGGGCCAAAAACATTCAGTACTTC. The chain couples TRBV7-2 to TRBJ2-4, with 8 bases matching TRBD1. The CDR3 spans 17 residues. The trim removed 5 bases at V and 1 base at J, leaving 10 bases unmatched. Germline CDR1 and CDR2: SGHTA and FQGNSA.

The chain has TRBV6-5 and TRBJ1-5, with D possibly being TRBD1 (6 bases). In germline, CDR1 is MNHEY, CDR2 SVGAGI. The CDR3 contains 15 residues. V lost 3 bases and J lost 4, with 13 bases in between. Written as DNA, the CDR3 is TGTGCCAGCAGTTATGCAGGGGTAGGTAATCAGCCCCAGCATTTT. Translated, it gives CASSYAGVGNQPQHF.

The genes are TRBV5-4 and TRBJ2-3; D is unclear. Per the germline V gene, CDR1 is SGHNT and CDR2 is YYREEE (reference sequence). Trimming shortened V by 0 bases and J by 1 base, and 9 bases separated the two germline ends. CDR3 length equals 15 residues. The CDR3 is CASSLASLGTDTQYF. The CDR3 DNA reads TGTGCCAGCAGCTTGGCTTCCCTAGGCACAGATACGCAGTATTTT.

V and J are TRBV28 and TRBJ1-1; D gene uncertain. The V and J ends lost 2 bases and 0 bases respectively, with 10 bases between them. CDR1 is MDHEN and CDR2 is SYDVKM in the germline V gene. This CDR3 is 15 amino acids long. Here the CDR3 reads CASSLIVSLNTEAFF. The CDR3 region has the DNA TGTGCCAGCAGTTTAATAGTCAGCTTGAACACTGAAGCTTTCTTT. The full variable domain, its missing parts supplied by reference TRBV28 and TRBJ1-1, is DVKVTQSSRYLVKRTGEKVFLECVQDMDHENMFWYRQDPGLGLRLIYFSYDVKMKEKGDIPEGYSVSREKKERFSLILESASTNQTSMYLCASSLIVSLNTEAFFGQGTRLTVV.

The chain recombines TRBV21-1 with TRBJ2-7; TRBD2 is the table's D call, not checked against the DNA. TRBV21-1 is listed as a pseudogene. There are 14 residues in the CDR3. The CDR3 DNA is TGTGCCAGCAGAACCCGCCGGCGGTTCCGCGAGCAGTACTTC. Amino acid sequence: CASRTRRRFREQYF.

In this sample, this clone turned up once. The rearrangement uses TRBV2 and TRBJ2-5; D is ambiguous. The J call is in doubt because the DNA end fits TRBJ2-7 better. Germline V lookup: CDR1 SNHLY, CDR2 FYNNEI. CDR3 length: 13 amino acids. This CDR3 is CASTLGPTYEQYF. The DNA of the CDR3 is TGTGCCAGCACTTTGGGCCCTACCTACGAGCAGTACTTC.

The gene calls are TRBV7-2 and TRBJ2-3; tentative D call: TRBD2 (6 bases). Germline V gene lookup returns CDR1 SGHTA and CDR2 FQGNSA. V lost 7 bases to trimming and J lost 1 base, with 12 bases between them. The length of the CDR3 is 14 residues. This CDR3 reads CASNRDFGTDTQYF. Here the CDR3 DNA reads TGTGCCAGCAACCGGGACTTTGGCACAGATACGCAGTATTTT. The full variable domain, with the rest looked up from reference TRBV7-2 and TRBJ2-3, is GAGVSQSPSNKVTEKGKDVELRCDPISGHTALYWYRQSLGQGLEFLIYFQGNSAPDKSGLPSDRFSAERTGGSVSTLTIQRTQQEDSAVYLCASNRDFGTDTQYFGPGTRLTVL.

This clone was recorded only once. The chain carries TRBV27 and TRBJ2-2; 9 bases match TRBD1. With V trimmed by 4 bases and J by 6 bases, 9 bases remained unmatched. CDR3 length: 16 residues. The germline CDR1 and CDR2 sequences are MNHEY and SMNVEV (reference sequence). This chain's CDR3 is CASSSDRGGESGELFF. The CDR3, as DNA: TGTGCCAGCAGTTCTGACAGGGGGGGAGAGTCCGGGGAGCTGTTTTTT.

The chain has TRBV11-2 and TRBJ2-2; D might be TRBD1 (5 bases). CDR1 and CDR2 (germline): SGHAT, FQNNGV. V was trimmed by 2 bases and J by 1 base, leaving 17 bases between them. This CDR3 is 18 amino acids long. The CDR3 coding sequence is TGTGCCAGCAGCTTAACCTATCAGGGCGGCGGGAACACCGGGGAGCTGTTTTTT. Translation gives CASSLTYQGGGNTGELFF.

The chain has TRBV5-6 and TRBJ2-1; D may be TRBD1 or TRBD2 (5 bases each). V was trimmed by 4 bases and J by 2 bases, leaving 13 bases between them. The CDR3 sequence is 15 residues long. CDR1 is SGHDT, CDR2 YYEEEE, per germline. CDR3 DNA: TGTGCCAGCAGCATCCCGGTGGGGGCCTACAATGAGCAGTTCTTC. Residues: CASSIPVGAYNEQFF.

The CDR3 spells CAISESGGQSTIYF. The CDR3 DNA reads as TGTGCCATCAGTGAGTCAGGGGGACAAAGCACCATATATTTT. The chain links TRBV10-3 to TRBJ1-3; the D gene is possibly TRBD1 (6 bases). V was pared by 0 bases and J by 9 bases, with 12 bases between. The CDR3 is made up of 14 amino acids. Germline loops: CDR1 ENHRY, CDR2 SYGVKD.

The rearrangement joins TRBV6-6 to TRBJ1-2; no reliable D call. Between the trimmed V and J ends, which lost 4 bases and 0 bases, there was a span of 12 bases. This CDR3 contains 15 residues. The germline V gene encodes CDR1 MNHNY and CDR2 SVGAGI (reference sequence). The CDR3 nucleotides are TGTGCCAGCAGTTCCACGACCCCAGCTAACTATGGCTACACCTTC. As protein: CASSSTTPANYGYTF.

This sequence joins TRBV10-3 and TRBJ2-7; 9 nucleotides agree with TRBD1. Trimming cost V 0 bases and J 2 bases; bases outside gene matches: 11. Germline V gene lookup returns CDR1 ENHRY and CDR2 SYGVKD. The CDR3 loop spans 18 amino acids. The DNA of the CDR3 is TGTGCCATCAGTGAGTCCCACATCCGGGACAGGGTGGCCTACGAGCAGTACTTC. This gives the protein CAISESHIRDRVAYEQYF.

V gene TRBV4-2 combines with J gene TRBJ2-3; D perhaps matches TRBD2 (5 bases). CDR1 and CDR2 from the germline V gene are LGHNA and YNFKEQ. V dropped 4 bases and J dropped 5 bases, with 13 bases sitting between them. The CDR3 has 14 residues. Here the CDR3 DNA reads TGTGCCAGCAGCCCGGACTTAAGGGTAGATACGCAGTATTTT. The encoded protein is CASSPDLRVDTQYF.

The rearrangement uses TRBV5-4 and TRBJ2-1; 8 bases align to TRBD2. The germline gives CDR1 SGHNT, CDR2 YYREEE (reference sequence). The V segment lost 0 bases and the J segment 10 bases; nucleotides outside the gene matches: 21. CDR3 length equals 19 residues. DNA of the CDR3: TGTGCCAGCAGCTTGGTTGTAGGGGTAGGGCTAGCGGGCCGACGAGAGCAGTTCTTC. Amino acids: CASSLVVGVGLAGRREQFF.

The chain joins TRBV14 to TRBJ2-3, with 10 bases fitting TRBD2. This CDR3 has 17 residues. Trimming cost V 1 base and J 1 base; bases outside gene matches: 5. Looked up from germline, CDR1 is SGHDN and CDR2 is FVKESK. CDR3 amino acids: CASSQGLAGAGTDTQYF. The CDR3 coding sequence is TGTGCCAGCAGCCAAGGTCTAGCGGGAGCCGGCACAGATACGCAGTATTTT.

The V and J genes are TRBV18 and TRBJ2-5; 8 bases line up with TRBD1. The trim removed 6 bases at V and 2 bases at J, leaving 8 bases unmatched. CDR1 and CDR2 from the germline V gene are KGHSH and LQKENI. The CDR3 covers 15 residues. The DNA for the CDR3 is TGTGCCAGCTCTCATGGCGGACAGGGACAAGAGACCCAGTACTTC. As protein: CASSHGGQGQETQYF.

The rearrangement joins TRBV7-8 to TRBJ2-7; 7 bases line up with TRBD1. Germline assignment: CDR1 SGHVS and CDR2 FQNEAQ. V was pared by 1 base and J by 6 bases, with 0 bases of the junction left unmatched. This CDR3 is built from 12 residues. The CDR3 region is CASSLDRGEQYF. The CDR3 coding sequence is TGTGCCAGCAGCTTAGACAGGGGCGAGCAGTACTTC.

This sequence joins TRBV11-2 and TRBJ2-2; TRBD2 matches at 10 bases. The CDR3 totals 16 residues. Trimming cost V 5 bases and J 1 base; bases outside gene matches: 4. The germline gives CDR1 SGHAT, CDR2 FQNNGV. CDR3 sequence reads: CASSPIAGGNTGELFF. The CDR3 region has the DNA TGTGCCAGCAGCCCGATAGCGGGAGGGAACACCGGGGAGCTGTTTTTT.

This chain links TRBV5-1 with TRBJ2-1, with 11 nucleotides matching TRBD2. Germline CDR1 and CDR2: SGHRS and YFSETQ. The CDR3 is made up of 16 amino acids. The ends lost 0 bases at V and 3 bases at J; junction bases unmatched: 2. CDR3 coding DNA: TGCGCCAGCAGCTTGGTCGGGACTAGCGGCTACAATGAGCAGTTCTTC. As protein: CASSLVGTSGYNEQFF.

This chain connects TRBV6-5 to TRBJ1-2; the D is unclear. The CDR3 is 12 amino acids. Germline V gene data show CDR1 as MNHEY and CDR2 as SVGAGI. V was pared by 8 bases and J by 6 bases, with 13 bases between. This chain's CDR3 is CASRARLHGYTF. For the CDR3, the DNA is TGTGCCAGCCGGGCCAGGCTCCATGGCTACACCTTC.

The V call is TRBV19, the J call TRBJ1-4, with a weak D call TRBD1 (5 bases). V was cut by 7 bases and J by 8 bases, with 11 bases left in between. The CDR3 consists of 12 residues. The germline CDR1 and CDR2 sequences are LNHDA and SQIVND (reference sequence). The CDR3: CASKGANEKLFF. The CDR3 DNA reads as TGTGCCAGTAAAGGGGCGAACGAAAAACTGTTTTTT.

CDR3 nucleotide sequence: TGTGCCAGCAGCTTCCGACAGGGGGCCAAAGTGGAGGGCACTGAAGCTTTCTTT. This translates into CASSFRQGAKVEGTEAFF. The chain combines TRBV5-6 with TRBJ1-1, with TRBD1 identical over 10 bases. This CDR3 has 18 amino acids. The V gene's germline CDR1 is SGHDT and CDR2 YYEEEE. The V gene end was trimmed by 2 bases and the J gene end by 4 bases; junction bases not matched to a gene: 14. The full variable domain, completed using reference TRBV5-6 and TRBJ1-1, is DAGVTQSPTHLIKTRGQQVTLRCSPKSGHDTVSWYQQALGQGPQFIFQYYEEEERQRGNFPDRFSGHQFPNYSSELNVNALLLGDSALYLCASSFRQGAKVEGTEAFFGQGTRLTVV.

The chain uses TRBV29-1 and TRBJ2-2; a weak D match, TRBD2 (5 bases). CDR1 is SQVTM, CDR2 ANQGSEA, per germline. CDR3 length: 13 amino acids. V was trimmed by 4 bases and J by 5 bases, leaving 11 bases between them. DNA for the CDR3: TGCAGCGTTGCCCTAGTAGCGACCGGGGAGCTGTTTTTT. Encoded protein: CSVALVATGELFF.

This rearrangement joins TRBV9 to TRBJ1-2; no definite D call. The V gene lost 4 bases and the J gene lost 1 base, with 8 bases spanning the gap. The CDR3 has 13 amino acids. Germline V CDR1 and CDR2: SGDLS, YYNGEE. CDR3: CASSTDGNYGYTF. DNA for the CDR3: TGTGCCAGCAGCACGGACGGTAACTATGGCTACACCTTC.

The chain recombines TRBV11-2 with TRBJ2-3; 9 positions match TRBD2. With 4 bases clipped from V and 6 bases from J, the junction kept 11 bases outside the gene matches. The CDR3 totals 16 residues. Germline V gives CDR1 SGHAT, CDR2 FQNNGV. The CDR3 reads CASSSLGAGGRDTQYF. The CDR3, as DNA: TGTGCCAGCAGCTCCCTCGGAGCGGGAGGTCGCGATACGCAGTATTTT. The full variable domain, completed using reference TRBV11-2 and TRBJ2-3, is EAGVAQSPRYKIIEKRQSVAFWCNPISGHATLYWYQQILGQGPKLLIQFQNNGVVDDSQLPKDRFSAERLKGVDSTLKIQPAKLEDSAVYLCASSSLGAGGRDTQYFGPGTRLTVL.